Listed below are T cell receptor beta chains from one sample, sequenced in a study of T-cell memory formation after mild COVID-19. TCRdb reprocessed the 5' RACE reads with MiXCR, giving one entry per CDR3 protein. The table shows about 400,000 distinct CDR3 sequences, with approximately 24% occurring only once. The specimen was PBMCs or a T cell subset sorted from them (not recorded which). The receptor source for this set is an adult woman who had mild COVID-19 (a few samples of this study predate the infection). Cell type and time point are not known. CDR3s include the opening cysteine and the closing phenylalanine or tryptophan. Rows give clone size only sometimes, using once, few, many, or a class for an expanded clone.

few	TRBV6-2/TRBV6-3	TRBJ2-1	CASSYHVGLSGEQFF
few	TRBV9	TRBJ2-7	CASSVGAGDKSSYEQYF
-	TRBV15	TRBJ1-5	CATSNTEGIRQPQHF
-	TRBV12-5	TRBJ2-3	CASGPPPQDYTQYF
-	TRBV7-6	TRBJ2-1	CASSLAGTTNEQFF
few	TRBV20-1	TRBJ2-7	CSARDLRDGGHEQYF
many	TRBV25-1	TRBJ1-1	CASSQTRTEAFF
few	TRBV6-1	TRBJ2-3	CASRRDTATDTQYF
many	TRBV29-1	TRBJ1-1	CSVGVATEAFF
few	TRBV20-1	TRBJ1-2	CSARATSYRGHGYTF
once	TRBV10-3	TRBJ1-1	CAISAGTGRTEAFF
-	TRBV19	TRBJ1-5	CASSIFPGRNQPKHF
many	TRBV4-1	TRBJ2-5	CASRRLLAGLETQYF
-	TRBV20-1	TRBJ2-7	CSARDLLGVSYEQYF
-	TRBV7-9	TRBJ1-2	CASSPQGADYGYTF
few	TRBV7-9	TRBJ2-3	CASTPGLGTDTQYF
few	TRBV7-9	TRBJ1-2	CASSLEGARQNYGYTF
-	TRBV6-6	TRBJ1-5	CASSTRTGSGSNQPQHF
-	TRBV20-1	TRBJ1-1	CSAREQALEAFF
-	TRBV15	TRBJ2-1	CATDGGNEQFF
many	TRBV24-1	TRBJ2-3	CATSTTDTQYF
-	TRBV9	TRBJ2-1	CASSISRRGVNEQFF
-	TRBV29-1	TRBJ1-5	CSVGGQGAGSNQPQHF
-	TRBV15	TRBJ1-5	CATSRPTGGGQPQHF
-	TRBV7-9	TRBJ1-2	CASSPIPGTGYGYTF
few	TRBV6-2/TRBV6-3	TRBJ1-1	CASSRGTNRAEAFF
-	TRBV11-1	TRBJ2-1	CASSLGPSPGEGLKNEQFF
few	TRBV11-1	TRBJ2-1	CASSFPWESVAGGQVEEQFF
-	TRBV5-5	TRBJ2-2	CASSLSRLAGAGELFF
few	TRBV5-5	TRBJ1-1	CASSLTTGAAEAFF
-	TRBV20-1	TRBJ2-7	CSARGITYEQYF
few	TRBV5-1	TRBJ1-1	CASSLDGGWRGWEAFF
-	TRBV20-1	TRBJ1-6	CSARMEGAYNSPLHF
-	TRBV11-2	TRBJ1-1	CASSRPQGGTEAFF
few	TRBV29-1	TRBJ1-2	CSVAGTLDAYGYTF
-	TRBV12-3/TRBV12-4	TRBJ2-1	CASSLPGLAANSAYNEQFF
-	TRBV18	TRBJ2-5	CASSPGRGVQETQYF
few	TRBV5-8	TRBJ2-7	CASSSYRDGSYEQYF
few	TRBV5-1	TRBJ2-5	CASSSATGGQETQYF
-	TRBV15	TRBJ1-5	CATSGPTAQHF
-	TRBV18	TRBJ2-1	CASSPLFLTDSYNEQFF
-	TRBV9	TRBJ2-1	CASSPFGGRSTDEQFF
few	TRBV7-3	TRBJ2-3	CASSSPGRPTDTQYF
-	TRBV20-1	TRBJ2-3	CSARVFTDTQYF